The present TCR beta chain was sequenced within a study of T-cell memory formation after mild COVID-19. The study's findings and limits: Researchers found some responding clones in pre-infection memory, a sign that cross-reactive memory joined. SARS-CoV-2 specificity of second-wave clones peaking day 37 was unconfirmed.

TCRdb reprocessed the 5' RACE reads with MiXCR, giving one entry per CDR3 protein. Altogether some 180,000 distinct CDR3 sequences are present, around a sixth being singletons, with the ten largest covering 3.5% to 5%. This clonotype was found a few times. Its target is not known. Sequencing used PBMCs or a T cell subset sorted from them (not recorded which). The receptor comes from a young man who had mild COVID-19 (a few samples of this study predate the infection). Cell type and time point are not known.

CDR3 loop: CASSIPVRGNVLNEQFF. The CDR3 region has the DNA TGTGCCAGCAGCATCCCCGTCCGGGGGAATGTATTAAATGAGCAGTTCTTC. The chain employs TRBV2 and TRBJ2-1; D possibly corresponds to TRBD2 (6 bases). The V end was cut by 6 bases, the J end by 7 bases, with 25 bases between. The CDR3 covers 17 residues. CDR1 is SNHLY and CDR2 is FYNNEI in the germline V gene. Together with reference TRBV2 and TRBJ2-1, the CDR3 gives the full variable domain: EPEVTQTPSHQVTQMGQEVILRCVPISNHLYFYWYRQILGQKVEFLVSFYNNEISEKSEIFDDQFSVERPDGSNFTLKIRSTKLEDSAMYFCASSIPVRGNVLNEQFFGPGTRLTVL.